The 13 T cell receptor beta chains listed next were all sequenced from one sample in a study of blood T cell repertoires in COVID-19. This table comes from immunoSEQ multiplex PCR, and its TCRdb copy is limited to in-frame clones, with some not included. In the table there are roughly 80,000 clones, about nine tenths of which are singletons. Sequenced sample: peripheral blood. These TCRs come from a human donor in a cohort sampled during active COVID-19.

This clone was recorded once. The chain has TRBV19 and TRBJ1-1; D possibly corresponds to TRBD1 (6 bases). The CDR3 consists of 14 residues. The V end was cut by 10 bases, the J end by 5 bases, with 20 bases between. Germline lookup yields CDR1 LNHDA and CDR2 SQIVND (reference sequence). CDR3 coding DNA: TGTGCCACAATCCCAGGGGAAGTGGGTACTGAAGCTTTCTTT. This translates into CATIPGEVGTEAFF.

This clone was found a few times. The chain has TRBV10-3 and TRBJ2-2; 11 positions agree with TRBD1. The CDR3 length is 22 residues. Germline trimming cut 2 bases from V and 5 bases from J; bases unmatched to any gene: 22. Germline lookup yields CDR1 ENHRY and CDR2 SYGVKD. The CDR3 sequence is CAISEPQARTGGPESWTGELFF. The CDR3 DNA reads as TGTGCCATCAGTGAGCCCCAAGCAAGGACAGGGGGCCCCGAGAGTTGGACCGGGGAGCTGTTTTTT.

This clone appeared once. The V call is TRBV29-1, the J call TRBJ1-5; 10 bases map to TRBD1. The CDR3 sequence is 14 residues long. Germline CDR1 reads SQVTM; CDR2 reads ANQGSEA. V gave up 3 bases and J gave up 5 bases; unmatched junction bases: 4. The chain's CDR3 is CSVEGGTGDQPQHF. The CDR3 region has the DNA TGCAGCGTTGAGGGTGGGACAGGGGATCAGCCCCAGCATTTT.

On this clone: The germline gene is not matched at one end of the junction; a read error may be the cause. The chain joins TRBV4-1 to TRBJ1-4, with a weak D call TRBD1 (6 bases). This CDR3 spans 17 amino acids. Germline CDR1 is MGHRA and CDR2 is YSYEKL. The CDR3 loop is CASSQVLTRGAKEKLFF. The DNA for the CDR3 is TGCGCCAGCAGCCAAGTATTAACGCGGGGGGCTAAAGAAAAACTGTTTTTT.

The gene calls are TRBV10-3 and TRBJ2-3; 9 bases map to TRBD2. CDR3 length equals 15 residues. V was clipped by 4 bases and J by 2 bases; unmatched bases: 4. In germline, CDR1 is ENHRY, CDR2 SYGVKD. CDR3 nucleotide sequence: TGTGCCATCAGTGTTGCGGGAGGGGTCACAGATACGCAGTATTTT. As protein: CAISVAGGVTDTQYF.

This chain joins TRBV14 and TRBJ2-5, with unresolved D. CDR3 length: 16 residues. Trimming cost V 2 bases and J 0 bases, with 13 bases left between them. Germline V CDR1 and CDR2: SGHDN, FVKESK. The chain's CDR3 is CASSQYGTTYQETQYF. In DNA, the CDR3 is TGTGCCAGCAGCCAATACGGCACGACTTACCAAGAGACCCAGTACTTC.

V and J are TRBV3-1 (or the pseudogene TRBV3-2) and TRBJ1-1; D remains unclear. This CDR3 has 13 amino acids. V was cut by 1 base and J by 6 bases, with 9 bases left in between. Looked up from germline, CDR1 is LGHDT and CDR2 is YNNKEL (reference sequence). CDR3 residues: CASSQVKQSEAFF. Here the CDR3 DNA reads TGTGCCAGCAGCCAAGTGAAACAGTCTGAAGCTTTCTTT.

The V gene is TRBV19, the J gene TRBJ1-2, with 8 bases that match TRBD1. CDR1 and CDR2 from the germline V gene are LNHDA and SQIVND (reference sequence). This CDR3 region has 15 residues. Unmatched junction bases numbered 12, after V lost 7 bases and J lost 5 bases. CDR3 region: CASISPGGASYGYTF. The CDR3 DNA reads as TGTGCCAGTATCTCTCCAGGGGGCGCCTCTTATGGCTACACCTTC.

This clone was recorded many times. Written as DNA, the CDR3 is TGCGCCAGCAGTACGAGCTCCTACGAGCAGTACTTC. Translating gives CASSTSSYEQYF. The chain links TRBV10-1 to TRBJ2-7; no clear D. The CDR3 is made up of 12 amino acids. The V and J ends lost 5 bases and 0 bases respectively, with 5 bases between them. CDR1 is WNHNN, CDR2 SYGVQD, per germline (reference sequence).

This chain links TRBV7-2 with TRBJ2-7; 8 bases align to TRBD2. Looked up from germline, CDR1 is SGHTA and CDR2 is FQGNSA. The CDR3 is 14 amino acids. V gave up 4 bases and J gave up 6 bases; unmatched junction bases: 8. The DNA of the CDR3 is TGTGCCAGCAGCTCAATAGCGGGGACACGCGAGCAGTACTTC. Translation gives CASSSIAGTREQYF.

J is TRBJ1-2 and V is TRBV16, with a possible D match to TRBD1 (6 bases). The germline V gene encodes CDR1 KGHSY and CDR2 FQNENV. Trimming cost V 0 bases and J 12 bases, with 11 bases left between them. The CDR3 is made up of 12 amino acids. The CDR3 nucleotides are TGTGCCAGCAGCCAATCGGGGGCCGGGAACACCTTC. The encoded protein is CASSQSGAGNTF.

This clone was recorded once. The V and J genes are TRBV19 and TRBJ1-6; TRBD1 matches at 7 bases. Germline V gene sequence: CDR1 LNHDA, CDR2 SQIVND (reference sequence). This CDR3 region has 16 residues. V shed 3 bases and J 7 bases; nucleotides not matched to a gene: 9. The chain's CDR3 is CASSIQGAGGNSPLHF. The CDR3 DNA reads TGTGCCAGTAGTATTCAAGGGGCAGGGGGGAATTCACCCCTCCACTTT.

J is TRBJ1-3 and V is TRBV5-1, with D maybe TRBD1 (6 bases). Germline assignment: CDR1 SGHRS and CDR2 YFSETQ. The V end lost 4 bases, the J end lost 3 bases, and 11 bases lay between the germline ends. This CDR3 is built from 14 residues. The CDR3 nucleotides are TGCGCCAGCAGCCCCGGGACAAGTGGAAACACCATATATTTT. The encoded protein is CASSPGTSGNTIYF.